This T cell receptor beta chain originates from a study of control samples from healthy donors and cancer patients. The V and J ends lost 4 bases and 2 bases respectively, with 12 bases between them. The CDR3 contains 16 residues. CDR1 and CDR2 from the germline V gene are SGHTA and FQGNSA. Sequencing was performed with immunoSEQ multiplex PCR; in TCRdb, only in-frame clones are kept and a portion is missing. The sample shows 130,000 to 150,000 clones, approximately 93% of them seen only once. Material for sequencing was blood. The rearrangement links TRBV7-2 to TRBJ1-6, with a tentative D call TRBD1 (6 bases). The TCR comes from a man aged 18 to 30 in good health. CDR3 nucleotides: TGTGCCAGCAGCTGGCCAGGGGCCACCTATAATTCACCCCTCCACTTT. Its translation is CASSWPGATYNSPLHF. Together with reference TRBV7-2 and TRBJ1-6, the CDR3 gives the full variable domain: GAGVSQSPSNKVTEKGKDVELRCDPISGHTALYWYRQSLGQGLEFLIYFQGNSAPDKSGLPSDRFSAERTGGSVSTLTIQRTQQEDSAVYLCASSWPGATYNSPLHFGNGTRLTVT.